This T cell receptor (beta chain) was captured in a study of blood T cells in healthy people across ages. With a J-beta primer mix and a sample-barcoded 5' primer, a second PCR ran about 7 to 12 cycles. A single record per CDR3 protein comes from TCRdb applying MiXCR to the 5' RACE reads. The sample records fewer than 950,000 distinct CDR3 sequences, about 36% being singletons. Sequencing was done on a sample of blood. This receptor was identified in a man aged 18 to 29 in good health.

DNA of the CDR3: TGCAGTGCTAGAGTTACTAGCGGGAATTCCTACGAGCAGTACTTC. This gives the protein CSARVTSGNSYEQYF. The V call is TRBV20-1, the J call TRBJ2-7, with 10 nucleotides matching TRBD2. The CDR3 contains 15 residues. With 1 base clipped from V and 1 base from J, the junction kept 4 bases outside the gene matches. CDR1 is DFQATT and CDR2 is SNEGSKA in the germline V gene (reference sequence).